This TCR beta chain appears in the sequencing data of a study of T cell responses to AZD1222 COVID-19 vaccine. Overall study results and limits: Increases in Spike-specific TCR breadth and depth were seen after two AZD1222 doses.

V lost 6 bases and J lost 4, with 19 bases in between. Germline CDR1 is SNHLY and CDR2 is FYNNEI. The CDR3 is 16 amino acids. Using immunoSEQ multiplex PCR, the repertoire was profiled, and TCRdb retains in-frame clones only, with some absent. This table holds tens of thousands of clones, roughly 89% found once. Details on this clone: No antigen is known for it.

Sequences were derived from peripheral blood, sampled on day 0 of MenACWY control vaccination. The sequence was obtained from an adult in good health. The chain recombines TRBV2 with TRBJ1-5; tentatively, D is TRBD1 (5 bases). The CDR3 loop is CASRSSGGVGNQPQHF. DNA for the CDR3: TGTGCCAGCAGGTCCTCGGGAGGGGTAGGGAATCAGCCCCAGCATTTT.